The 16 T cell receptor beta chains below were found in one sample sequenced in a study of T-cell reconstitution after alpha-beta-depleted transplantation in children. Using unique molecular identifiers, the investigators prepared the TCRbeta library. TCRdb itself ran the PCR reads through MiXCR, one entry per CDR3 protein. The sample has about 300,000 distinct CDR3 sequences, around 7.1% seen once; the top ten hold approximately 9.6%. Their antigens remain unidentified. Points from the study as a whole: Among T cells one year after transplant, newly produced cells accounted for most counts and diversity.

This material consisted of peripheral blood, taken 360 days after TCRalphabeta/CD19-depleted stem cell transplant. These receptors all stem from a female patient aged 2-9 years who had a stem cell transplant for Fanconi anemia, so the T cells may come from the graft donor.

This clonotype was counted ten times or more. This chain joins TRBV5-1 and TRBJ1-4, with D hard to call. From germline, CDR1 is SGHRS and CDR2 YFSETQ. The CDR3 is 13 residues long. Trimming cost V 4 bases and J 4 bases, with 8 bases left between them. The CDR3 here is CASSMLVNEKLFF. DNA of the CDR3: TGCGCCAGCAGCATGTTGGTTAATGAAAAACTGTTTTTT.

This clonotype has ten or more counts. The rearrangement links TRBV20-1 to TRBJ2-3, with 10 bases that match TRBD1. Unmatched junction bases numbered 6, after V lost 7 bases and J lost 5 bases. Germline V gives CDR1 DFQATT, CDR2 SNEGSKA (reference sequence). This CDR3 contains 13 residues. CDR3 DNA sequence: TGCAGTGGTACCGACAGGGGGCGAGATACGCAGTATTTT. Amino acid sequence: CSGTDRGRDTQYF.

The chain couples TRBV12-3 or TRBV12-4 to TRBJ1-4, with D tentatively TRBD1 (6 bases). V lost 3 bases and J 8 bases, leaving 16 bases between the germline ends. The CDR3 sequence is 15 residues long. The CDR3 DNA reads TGTGCCAGCAGTTTTGGGGGCCGTAGCTGGGAAAAACTGTTTTTT. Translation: CASSFGGRSWEKLFF.

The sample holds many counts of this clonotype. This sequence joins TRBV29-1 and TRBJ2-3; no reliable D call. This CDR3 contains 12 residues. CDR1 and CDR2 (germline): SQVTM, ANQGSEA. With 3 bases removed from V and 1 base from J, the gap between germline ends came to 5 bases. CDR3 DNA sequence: TGCAGCGTTGACCAGGGCACAGATACGCAGTATTTT. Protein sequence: CSVDQGTDTQYF.

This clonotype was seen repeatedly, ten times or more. CDR3 region: CSGQGTRRQETQYF. In DNA form, the CDR3 reads TGCAGCGGCCAAGGGACCCGCAGACAAGAGACCCAGTACTTC. This chain connects TRBV29-1 to TRBJ2-5; D is possibly TRBD1 or TRBD2 (5 bases each). The V gene lost 7 bases and the J gene lost 2 bases, with 17 bases spanning the gap. The CDR3 is made up of 14 amino acids. Germline-derived CDR1 and CDR2 are SQVTM and ANQGSEA.

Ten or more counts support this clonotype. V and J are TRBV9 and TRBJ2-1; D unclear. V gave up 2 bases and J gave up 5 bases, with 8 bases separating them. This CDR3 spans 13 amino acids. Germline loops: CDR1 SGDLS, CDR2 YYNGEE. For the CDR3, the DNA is TGTGCCAGCAGCGTGAGGAGAAACAATGAGCAGTTCTTC. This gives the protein CASSVRRNNEQFF.

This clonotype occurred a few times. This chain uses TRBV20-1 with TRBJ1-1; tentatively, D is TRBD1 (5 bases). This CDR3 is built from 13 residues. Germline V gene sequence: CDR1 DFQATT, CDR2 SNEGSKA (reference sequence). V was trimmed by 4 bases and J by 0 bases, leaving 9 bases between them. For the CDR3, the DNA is TGCAGTGCTATGGGGGATATGAACACTGAAGCTTTCTTT. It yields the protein CSAMGDMNTEAFF.

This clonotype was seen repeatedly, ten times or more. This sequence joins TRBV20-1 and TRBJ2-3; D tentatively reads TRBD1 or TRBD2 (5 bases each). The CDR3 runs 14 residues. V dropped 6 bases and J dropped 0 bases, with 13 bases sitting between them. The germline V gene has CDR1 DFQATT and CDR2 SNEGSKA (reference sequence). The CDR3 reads CSAPRGTSTDTQYF. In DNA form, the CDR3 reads TGCAGTGCCCCGAGGGGTACCAGCACAGATACGCAGTATTTT.

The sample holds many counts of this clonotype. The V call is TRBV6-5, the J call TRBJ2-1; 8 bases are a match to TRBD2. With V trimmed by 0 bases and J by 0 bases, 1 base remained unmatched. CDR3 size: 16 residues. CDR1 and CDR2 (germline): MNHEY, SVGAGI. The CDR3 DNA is TGTGCCAGCAGTTACTCTAGCGGGGACTCCTACAATGAGCAGTTCTTC. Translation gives CASSYSSGDSYNEQFF.

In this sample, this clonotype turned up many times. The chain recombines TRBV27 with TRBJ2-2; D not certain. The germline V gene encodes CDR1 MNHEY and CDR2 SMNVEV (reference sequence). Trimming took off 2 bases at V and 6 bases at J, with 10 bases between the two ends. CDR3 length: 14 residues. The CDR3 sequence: CASSLKVLAGELFF. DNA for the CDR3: TGTGCCAGCAGTTTAAAGGTCCTAGCCGGGGAGCTGTTTTTT.

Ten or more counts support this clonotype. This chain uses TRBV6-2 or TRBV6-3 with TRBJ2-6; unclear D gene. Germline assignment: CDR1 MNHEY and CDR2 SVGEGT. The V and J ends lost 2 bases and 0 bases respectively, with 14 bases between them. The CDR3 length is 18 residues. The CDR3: CASSYTEGRSSGANVLTF. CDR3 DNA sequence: TGTGCCAGCAGTTACACAGAAGGGCGAAGCTCTGGGGCCAACGTCCTGACTTTC.

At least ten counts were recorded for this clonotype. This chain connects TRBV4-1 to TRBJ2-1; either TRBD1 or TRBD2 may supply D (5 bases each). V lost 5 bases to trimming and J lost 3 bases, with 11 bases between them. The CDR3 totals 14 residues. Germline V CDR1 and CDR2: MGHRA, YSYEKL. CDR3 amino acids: CASSAGTDYNEQFF. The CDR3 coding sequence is TGCGCCAGCAGCGCCGGGACGGACTACAATGAGCAGTTCTTC.

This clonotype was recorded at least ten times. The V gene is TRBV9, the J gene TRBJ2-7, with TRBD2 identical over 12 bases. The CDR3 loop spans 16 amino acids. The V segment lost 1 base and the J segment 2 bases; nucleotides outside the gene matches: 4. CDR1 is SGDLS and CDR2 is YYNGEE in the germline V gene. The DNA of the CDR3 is TGTGCCAGCAGCGTATCTAGCGGGGGGGGAGCCTACGAGCAGTACTTC. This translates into CASSVSSGGGAYEQYF.

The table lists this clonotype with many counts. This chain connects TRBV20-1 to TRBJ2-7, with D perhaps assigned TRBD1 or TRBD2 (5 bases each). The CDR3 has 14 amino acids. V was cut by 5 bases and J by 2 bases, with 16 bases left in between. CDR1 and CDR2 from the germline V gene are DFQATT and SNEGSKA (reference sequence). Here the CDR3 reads CSAGPGPLAYEQYF. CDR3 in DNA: TGCAGTGCTGGACCGGGACCCCTAGCCTACGAGCAGTACTTC.

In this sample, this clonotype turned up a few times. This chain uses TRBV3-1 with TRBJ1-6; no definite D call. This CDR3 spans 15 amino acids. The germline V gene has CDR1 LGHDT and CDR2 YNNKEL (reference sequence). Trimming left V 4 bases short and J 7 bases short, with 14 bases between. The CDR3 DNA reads TGTGCCAGCAGCCGCGGACCGGGAGGAAATTCACCCCTCCACTTT. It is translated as CASSRGPGGNSPLHF.

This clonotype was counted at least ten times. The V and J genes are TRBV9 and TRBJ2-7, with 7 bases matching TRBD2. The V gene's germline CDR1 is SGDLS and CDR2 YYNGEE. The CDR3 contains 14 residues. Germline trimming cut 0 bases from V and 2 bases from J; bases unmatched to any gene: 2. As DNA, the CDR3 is TGTGCCAGCAGCGTAGGGACTAGAGCCTACGAGCAGTACTTC. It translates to CASSVGTRAYEQYF.